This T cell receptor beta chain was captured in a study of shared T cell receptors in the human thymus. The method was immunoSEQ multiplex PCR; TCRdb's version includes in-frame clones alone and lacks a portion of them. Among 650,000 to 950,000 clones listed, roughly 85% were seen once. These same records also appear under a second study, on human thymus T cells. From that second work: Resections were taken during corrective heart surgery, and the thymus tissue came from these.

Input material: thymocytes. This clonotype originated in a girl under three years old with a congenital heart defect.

CDR3 bases: TGTGCCAGCAGCTTGCGCGTCTGGGGCCACGAGCAGTACTTC. Protein: CASSLRVWGHEQYF. The rearrangement joins TRBV5-5 to TRBJ2-7; maybe TRBD1 (5 bases). This CDR3 has 14 amino acids. Germline CDR1 is SGHKS and CDR2 is YYEKEE (reference sequence). Trimming left V 1 base short and J 5 bases short, with 13 bases between.